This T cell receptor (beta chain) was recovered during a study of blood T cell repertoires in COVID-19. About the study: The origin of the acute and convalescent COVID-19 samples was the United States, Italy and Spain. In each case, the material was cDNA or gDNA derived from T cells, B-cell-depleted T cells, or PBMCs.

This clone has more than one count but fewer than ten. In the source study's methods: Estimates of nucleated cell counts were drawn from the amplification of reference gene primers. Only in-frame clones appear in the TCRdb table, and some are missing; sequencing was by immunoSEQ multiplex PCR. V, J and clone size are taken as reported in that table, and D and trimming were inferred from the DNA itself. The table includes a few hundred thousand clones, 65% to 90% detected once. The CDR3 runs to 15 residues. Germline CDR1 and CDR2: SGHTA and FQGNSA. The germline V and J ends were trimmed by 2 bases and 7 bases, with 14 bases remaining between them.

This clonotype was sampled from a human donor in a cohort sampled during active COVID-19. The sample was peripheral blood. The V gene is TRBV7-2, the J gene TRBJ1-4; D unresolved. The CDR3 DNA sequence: TGTGCCAGCAGCTTACCAGGTTATGATGGTGAAAAACTGTTTTTT. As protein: CASSLPGYDGEKLFF. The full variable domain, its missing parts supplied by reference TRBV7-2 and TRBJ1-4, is GAGVSQSPSNKVTEKGKDVELRCDPISGHTALYWYRQSLGQGLEFLIYFQGNSAPDKSGLPSDRFSAERTGGSVSTLTIQRTQQEDSAVYLCASSLPGYDGEKLFFGSGTQLSVL.